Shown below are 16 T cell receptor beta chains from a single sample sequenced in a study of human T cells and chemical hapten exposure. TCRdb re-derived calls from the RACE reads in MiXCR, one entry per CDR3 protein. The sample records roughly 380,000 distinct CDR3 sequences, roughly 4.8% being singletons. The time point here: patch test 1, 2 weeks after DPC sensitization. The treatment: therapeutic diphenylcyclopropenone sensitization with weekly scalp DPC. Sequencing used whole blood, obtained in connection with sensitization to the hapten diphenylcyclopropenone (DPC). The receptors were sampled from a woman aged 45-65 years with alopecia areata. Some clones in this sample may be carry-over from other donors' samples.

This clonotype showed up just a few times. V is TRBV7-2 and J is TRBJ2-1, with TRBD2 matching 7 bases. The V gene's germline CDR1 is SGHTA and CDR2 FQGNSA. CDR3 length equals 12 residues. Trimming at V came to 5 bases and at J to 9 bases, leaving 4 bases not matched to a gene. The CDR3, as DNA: TGTGCCAGCAGCATTACTAGCGTTGAGCAGTTCTTC. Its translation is CASSITSVEQFF.

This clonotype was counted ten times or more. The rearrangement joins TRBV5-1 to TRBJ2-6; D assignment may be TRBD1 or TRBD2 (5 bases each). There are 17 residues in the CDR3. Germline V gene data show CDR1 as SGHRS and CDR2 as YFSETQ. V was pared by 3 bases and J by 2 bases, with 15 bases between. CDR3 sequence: CASSSLIGGTGANVLTF. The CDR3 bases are TGCGCCAGCAGCTCCCTAATTGGGGGAACTGGGGCCAACGTCCTGACTTTC. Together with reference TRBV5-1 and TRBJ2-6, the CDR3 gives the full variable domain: KAGVTQTPRYLIKTRGQQVTLSCSPISGHRSVSWYQQTPGQGLQFLFEYFSETQRNKGNFPGRFSGRQFSNSRSEMNVSTLELGDSALYLCASSSLIGGTGANVLTFGAGSRLTVL.

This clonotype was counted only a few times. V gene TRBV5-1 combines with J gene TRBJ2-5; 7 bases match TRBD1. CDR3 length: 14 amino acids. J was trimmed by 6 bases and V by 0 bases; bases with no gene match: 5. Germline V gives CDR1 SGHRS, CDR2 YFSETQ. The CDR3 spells CASSLGGGEQTQYF. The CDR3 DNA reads TGCGCCAGCAGCTTGGGAGGGGGCGAGCAGACCCAGTACTTC.

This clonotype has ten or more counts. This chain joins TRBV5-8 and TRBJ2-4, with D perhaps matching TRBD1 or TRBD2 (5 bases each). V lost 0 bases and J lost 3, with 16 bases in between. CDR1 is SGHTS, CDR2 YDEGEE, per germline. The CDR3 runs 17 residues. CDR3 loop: CASSLDLGEGLKNIQYF. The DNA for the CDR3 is TGTGCCAGCAGCTTGGACCTGGGAGAGGGGCTCAAAAACATTCAGTACTTC.

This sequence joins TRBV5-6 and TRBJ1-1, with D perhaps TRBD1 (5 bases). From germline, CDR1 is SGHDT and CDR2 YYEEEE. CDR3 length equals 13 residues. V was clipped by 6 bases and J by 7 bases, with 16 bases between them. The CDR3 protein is CASTPTGTDEAFF. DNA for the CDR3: TGTGCCAGCACCCCCACGGGGACGGATGAAGCTTTCTTT.

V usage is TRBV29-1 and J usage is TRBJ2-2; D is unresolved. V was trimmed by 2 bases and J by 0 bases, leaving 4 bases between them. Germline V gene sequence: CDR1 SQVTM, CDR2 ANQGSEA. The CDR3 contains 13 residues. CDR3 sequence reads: CSVETANTGELFF. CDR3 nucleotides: TGCAGCGTTGAAACCGCGAACACCGGGGAGCTGTTTTTT.

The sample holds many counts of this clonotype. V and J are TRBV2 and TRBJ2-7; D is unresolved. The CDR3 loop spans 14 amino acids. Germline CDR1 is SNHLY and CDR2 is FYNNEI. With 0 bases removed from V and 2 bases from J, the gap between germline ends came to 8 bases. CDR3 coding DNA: TGTGCCAGCAGTGAAGCCAACATCGCCTACGAGCAGTACTTC. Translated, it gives CASSEANIAYEQYF.

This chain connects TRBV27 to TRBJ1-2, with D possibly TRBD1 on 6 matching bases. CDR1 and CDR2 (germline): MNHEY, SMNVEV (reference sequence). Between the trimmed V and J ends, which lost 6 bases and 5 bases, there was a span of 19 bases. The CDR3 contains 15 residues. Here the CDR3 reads CASSHGGAGEYGYTF. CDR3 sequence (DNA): TGTGCCAGCAGCCATGGGGGGGCAGGGGAGTATGGCTACACCTTC.

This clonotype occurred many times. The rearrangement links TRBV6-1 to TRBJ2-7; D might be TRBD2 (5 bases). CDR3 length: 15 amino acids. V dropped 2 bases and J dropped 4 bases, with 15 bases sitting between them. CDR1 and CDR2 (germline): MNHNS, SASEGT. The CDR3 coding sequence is TGTGCCAGCAGTGAACGGGGAGTCGGGTTTTACGAGCAGTACTTC. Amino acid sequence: CASSERGVGFYEQYF.

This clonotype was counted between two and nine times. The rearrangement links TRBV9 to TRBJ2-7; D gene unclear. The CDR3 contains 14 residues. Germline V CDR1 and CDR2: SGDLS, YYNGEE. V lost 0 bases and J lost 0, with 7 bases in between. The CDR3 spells CASSVGTDSYEQYF. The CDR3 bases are TGTGCCAGCAGCGTAGGAACAGACTCCTACGAGCAGTACTTC.

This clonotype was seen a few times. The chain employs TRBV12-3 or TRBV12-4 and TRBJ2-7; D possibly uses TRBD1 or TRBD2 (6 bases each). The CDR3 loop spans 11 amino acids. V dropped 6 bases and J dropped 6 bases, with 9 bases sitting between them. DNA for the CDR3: TGTGCCAGCAGCTGGGGGGCCGAGCAGTACTTC. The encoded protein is CASSWGAEQYF.

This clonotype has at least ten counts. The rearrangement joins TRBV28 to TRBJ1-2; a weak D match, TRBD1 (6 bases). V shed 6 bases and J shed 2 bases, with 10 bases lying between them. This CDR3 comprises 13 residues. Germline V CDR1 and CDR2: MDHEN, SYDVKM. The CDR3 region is CASSLTGNYGYTF. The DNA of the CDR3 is TGTGCCAGCAGCTTAACAGGGAACTATGGCTACACCTTC.

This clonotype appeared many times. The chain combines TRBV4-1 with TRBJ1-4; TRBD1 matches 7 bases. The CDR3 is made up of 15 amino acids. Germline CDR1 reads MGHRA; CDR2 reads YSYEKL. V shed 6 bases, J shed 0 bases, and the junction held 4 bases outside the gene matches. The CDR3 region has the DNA TGCGCCAGCAGGCTAACAGGGGCAACTAATGAAAAACTGTTTTTT. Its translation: CASRLTGATNEKLFF.

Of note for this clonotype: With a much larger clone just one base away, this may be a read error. The CDR3 reads CVSSLRVKSPLHF. As DNA, the CDR3 is TGTGTCAGCAGCTTAAGGGTGAAATCACCCCTCCACTTT. V usage is TRBV7-3 and J usage is TRBJ1-6; D remains unclear. The CDR3 has 13 residues. The germline CDR1 and CDR2 sequences are SGHTA and FQGTGA.

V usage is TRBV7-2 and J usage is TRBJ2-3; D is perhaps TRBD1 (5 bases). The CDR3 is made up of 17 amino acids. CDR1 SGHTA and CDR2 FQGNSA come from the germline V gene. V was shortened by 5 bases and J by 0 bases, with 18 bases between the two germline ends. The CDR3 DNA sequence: TGTGCCAGCAGCCCTGAACCAGGGCAGGACAGCACAGATACGCAGTATTTT. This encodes CASSPEPGQDSTDTQYF.

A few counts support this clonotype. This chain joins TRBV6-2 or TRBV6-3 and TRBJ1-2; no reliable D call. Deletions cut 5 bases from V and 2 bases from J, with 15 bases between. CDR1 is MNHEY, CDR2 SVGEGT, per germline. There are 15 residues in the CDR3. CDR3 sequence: CASSTTTRMNYGYTF. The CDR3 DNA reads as TGTGCCAGCAGTACCACGACAAGGATGAACTATGGCTACACCTTC.